This is a list of T cell receptor beta chains from one sample in a study of T cells in Graves' hyperthyroidism and ophthalmopathy. A single record per CDR3 protein comes from TCRdb applying MiXCR to the multiplex PCR reads. The table has roughly 240,000 distinct CDR3 sequences, approximately 16% seen once. Material for sequencing was blood. These receptors all come from a woman aged 18 to 35 with Graves' ophthalmopathy. CDR3s include the opening cysteine and the closing phenylalanine or tryptophan. The D gene is left open where the match is weak.

15 | . | TRBV7-9 | CASSLVPGDPDTQYF
14 | TRBD1 | TRBV10-2 | CASSPGTVTREQYF
11 | . | TRBV28 | CASSVSHEQYF
16 | . | TRBV10-3 | CAISESGGGGGTEAFF
12 | . | TRBV9 | CASSGLNEKLFF
12 | TRBD1 | TRBV10-3 | CAIAYRGTEAFF
16 | TRBD2 | TRBV4-1 | CASSQVGGGEYNEQFF
17 | TRBD2 | TRBV11-2 | CASSLIWVAGGYNEQFF
12 | . | TRBV20-1 | CSAIKGAETQYF
13 | TRBD1 | TRBV20-1 | CSAQQGRDSPLHF
12 | . | TRBV19 | CASSLDSLRQFF
14 | . | TRBV5-4 | CASSLDTVTYGYTF
16 | TRBD2 | TRBV9 | CASSVDNSGGVETQYF
11 | . | TRBV6-4 | CPRVKAYEQYF
16 | . | TRBV6-4 | CASSDPGGSLNTEAFF
15 | . | TRBV6-2/TRBV6-3 | CASSYDPSGNEKLFF
17 | TRBD2 | TRBV3-1 | CASSLNYNSGRFYEQYF
12 | . | TRBV29-1 | CSALQGFGGYTF
15 | TRBD2 | TRBV9 | CASSAARTSADTQYF
18 | TRBD2 | TRBV7-9 | CASSLGLAGGPSYNEQFF
14 | TRBD2 | TRBV24-1 | CATSPSGRYNEQFF